These 32 T cell receptor beta chains were all obtained from the same sample, sequenced in a study of cytomegalovirus exposure and HLA in healthy donors. 13 Jbeta primers and 60 Vbeta primers were used for the PCR. Sequenced by immunoSEQ multiplex PCR; TCRdb stores in-frame clones only, minus some. The repertoire holds around 90,000 clones, with around nine tenths as singletons. The sequenced material came from PBMCs. Source of these receptors: a man aged 30 to 39 in good health and CMV-seropositive.

In regard to this clone: The same CDR3 can be traced to other DNA sequences in this sample. The V and J genes are TRBV5-1 and TRBJ2-3, with 9 bases that match TRBD2. The CDR3 is 15 residues long. The trim removed 3 bases at V and 2 bases at J, leaving 4 bases unmatched. CDR1 and CDR2 (germline): SGHRS, YFSETQ. The CDR3 reads CASSSLAGSTDTQYF. DNA for the CDR3: TGCGCCAGCAGCTCTCTAGCGGGGTCCACAGATACGCAGTATTTT.

The V gene is TRBV5-1, the J gene TRBJ2-1; 9 nucleotides agree with TRBD1. Unmatched junction bases numbered 2, after V lost 0 bases and J lost 7 bases. The CDR3 is 14 amino acids. Germline values: CDR1 SGHRS, CDR2 YFSETQ. CDR3 DNA: TGCGCCAGCAGCTTGGGACAGGGGGGGAATGAGCAGTTCTTC. It translates to CASSLGQGGNEQFF. The full variable domain, rest sourced from reference TRBV5-1 and TRBJ2-1, is KAGVTQTPRYLIKTRGQQVTLSCSPISGHRSVSWYQQTPGQGLQFLFEYFSETQRNKGNFPGRFSGRQFSNSRSEMNVSTLELGDSALYLCASSLGQGGNEQFFGPGTRLTVL.

The genes are TRBV28 and TRBJ2-2; tentatively, D is TRBD2 (6 bases). CDR1 and CDR2 from the germline V gene are MDHEN and SYDVKM. This CDR3 is 16 amino acids long. V was pared by 5 bases and J by 4 bases, with 17 bases between. The CDR3 is CASSIASAHLTGELFF. CDR3 bases: TGTGCCAGCAGTATCGCTAGCGCACATCTCACCGGGGAGCTGTTTTTT.

This sequence joins TRBV9 and TRBJ2-1; 12 bases map to TRBD2. From germline, CDR1 is SGDLS and CDR2 YYNGEE. The V segment lost 0 bases and the J segment 6 bases; nucleotides outside the gene matches: 7. This CDR3 has 17 amino acids. The CDR3 region is CASSVALAGGPGNEQFF. CDR3 nucleotide sequence: TGTGCCAGCAGCGTAGCTCTAGCGGGAGGGCCGGGCAATGAGCAGTTCTTC.

The J gene is TRBJ1-4, the V gene TRBV28; 8 bases agree with TRBD1. The germline CDR1 and CDR2 sequences are MDHEN and SYDVKM. Unmatched junction bases numbered 7, after V lost 8 bases and J lost 8 bases. This CDR3 comprises 13 residues. For the CDR3, the DNA is TGTGCCAGCCAGACAGGGGTAGACGAAAAACTGTTTTTT. Its translation: CASQTGVDEKLFF. Based on the CDR3 plus reference TRBV28 and TRBJ1-4, the full variable domain is DVKVTQSSRYLVKRTGEKVFLECVQDMDHENMFWYRQDPGLGLRLIYFSYDVKMKEKGDIPEGYSVSREKKERFSLILESASTNQTSMYLCASQTGVDEKLFFGSGTQLSVL.

V usage is TRBV18 and J usage is TRBJ2-7; D call uncertain. This CDR3 is 12 amino acids long. Germline V gives CDR1 KGHSH, CDR2 LQKENI. V was trimmed by 3 bases and J by 1 base, leaving 4 bases between them. The CDR3 DNA reads as TGTGCCAGCTCACCCACTTCCTACGAGCAGTACTTC. This translates into CASSPTSYEQYF. Full variable domain (missing parts from reference TRBV18 and TRBJ2-7): NAGVMQNPRHLVRRRGQEARLRCSPMKGHSHVYWYRQLPEEGLKFMVYLQKENIIDESGMPKERFSAEFPKEGPSILRIQQVVRGDSAAYFCASSPTSYEQYFGPGTRLTVT.

The gene calls are TRBV28 and TRBJ1-4; D may be TRBD1 (5 bases). Trimming left V 0 bases short and J 8 bases short, with 13 bases between. Germline assignment: CDR1 MDHEN and CDR2 SYDVKM. This CDR3 region has 15 residues. The CDR3: CASSLWRTKGEKLFF. CDR3 in DNA: TGTGCCAGCAGTTTATGGAGGACGAAGGGGGAAAAACTGTTTTTT. The full variable domain, rest sourced from reference TRBV28 and TRBJ1-4, is DVKVTQSSRYLVKRTGEKVFLECVQDMDHENMFWYRQDPGLGLRLIYFSYDVKMKEKGDIPEGYSVSREKKERFSLILESASTNQTSMYLCASSLWRTKGEKLFFGSGTQLSVL.

The gene calls are TRBV7-2 and TRBJ1-2; possibly TRBD1 for D (6 bases). This CDR3 comprises 15 residues. V was cut by 5 bases and J by 3 bases, with 16 bases left in between. Per the germline V gene, CDR1 is SGHTA and CDR2 is FQGNSA. The CDR3, as DNA: TGTGCCAGCAGCCCAGGTCAGGGGACGTACTATGGCTACACCTTC. This gives the protein CASSPGQGTYYGYTF.

This clone was seen only once. In DNA, the CDR3 is TGTGCCAGCAGCCTCAACAGTGGGGGGGCTTTCTTT. It codes for CASSLNSGGAFF. The chain is built from TRBV5-5 and TRBJ1-1; maybe TRBD1 (5 bases). With 4 bases removed from V and 11 bases from J, the gap between germline ends came to 15 bases. CDR1 and CDR2 from the germline V gene are SGHKS and YYEKEE (reference sequence). This CDR3 is 12 amino acids long.

The chain couples TRBV27 to TRBJ2-2; 10 nucleotides line up with TRBD2. The V segment lost 2 bases and the J segment 4 bases; nucleotides outside the gene matches: 7. Germline-derived CDR1 and CDR2 are MNHEY and SMNVEV (reference sequence). The CDR3 loop spans 17 amino acids. CDR3 in amino acids: CASSLVLAGVSTGELFF. The CDR3 DNA follows: TGTGCCAGCAGTTTAGTTCTAGCGGGAGTTAGCACCGGGGAGCTGTTTTTT.

The rearrangement uses TRBV5-6 and TRBJ2-1; TRBD2 matches 7 bases. CDR1 and CDR2 from the germline V gene are SGHDT and YYEEEE. This CDR3 spans 16 amino acids. Germline trimming cut 4 bases from V and 8 bases from J; bases unmatched to any gene: 15. CDR3 DNA: TGTGCCAGCAGCCCATTCCGGGACTATAACTTTTATGAGCAGTTCTTC. Protein product: CASSPFRDYNFYEQFF. Filled out from reference TRBV5-6 and TRBJ2-1, the complete variable domain reads DAGVTQSPTHLIKTRGQQVTLRCSPKSGHDTVSWYQQALGQGPQFIFQYYEEEERQRGNFPDRFSGHQFPNYSSELNVNALLLGDSALYLCASSPFRDYNFYEQFFGPGTRLTVL.

The chain joins TRBV29-1 to TRBJ2-7; a possible D gene is TRBD2 (5 bases). From germline, CDR1 is SQVTM and CDR2 ANQGSEA. The CDR3 extends over 15 amino acids. Trimming pared 6 bases from V and 2 bases from J, leaving 20 bases between. DNA for the CDR3: TGCAGCGTCAGCCCAGGACTGGCCTCCGCCTACGAGCAGTACTTC. Translating gives CSVSPGLASAYEQYF.

This chain joins TRBV7-8 and TRBJ1-5, with 10 bases that match TRBD1. The CDR3 is 15 residues long. V trimming: 1 base; J trimming: 4 bases; junction bases outside the gene matches: 1. The V gene's germline CDR1 is SGHVS and CDR2 FQNEAQ. In DNA form, the CDR3 reads TGTGCCAGCAGCTTAGGGGGACAGGGGAATCAGCCCCAGCATTTT. Its protein product is CASSLGGQGNQPQHF. The full variable domain, completed using reference TRBV7-8 and TRBJ1-5, is GAGVSQSPRYKVAKRGQDVALRCDPISGHVSLFWYQQALGQGPEFLTYFQNEAQLDKSGLPSDRFFAERPEGSVSTLKIQRTQQEDSAVYLCASSLGGQGNQPQHFGDGTRLSIL.

This clone occurred a few times. The chain combines TRBV2 with TRBJ2-7; D is possibly TRBD2 (5 bases). This CDR3 has 13 amino acids. Trimming cost V 10 bases and J 6 bases, with 19 bases left between them. Germline-derived CDR1 and CDR2 are SNHLY and FYNNEI. CDR3 protein: CATKSEGLGEQYF. The CDR3 nucleotides are TGTGCCACCAAGTCCGAGGGCCTCGGCGAGCAGTACTTC.

The table lists this clone with a few counts. The rearrangement joins TRBV5-6 to TRBJ2-3, with a possible D match to TRBD2 (5 bases). From germline, CDR1 is SGHDT and CDR2 YYEEEE. V was cut by 4 bases and J by 3 bases, with 6 bases left in between. This CDR3 is 12 amino acids long. The CDR3 protein is CASSTSTDTQYF. In nucleotides, the CDR3 is TGTGCCAGCAGCACTAGTACAGATACGCAGTATTTT.

The genes are TRBV4-1 and TRBJ1-1; TRBD1 might be the D (5 bases). This CDR3 region has 15 residues. CDR1 and CDR2 (germline): MGHRA, YSYEKL. V was pared by 5 bases and J by 4 bases, with 17 bases between. CDR3 sequence (DNA): TGCGCCAGCAGCACGATCGGGGGAAGGAGCACTGAAGCTTTCTTT. Amino acid sequence: CASSTIGGRSTEAFF.

This clone has only a few counts. CDR3: CASSLAEKLSGNTIYF. In DNA form, the CDR3 reads TGTGCCAGCAGCTTAGCAGAGAAACTCTCTGGAAACACCATATATTTT. The chain joins TRBV7-2 to TRBJ1-3; D is unresolved. Germline CDR1 is SGHTA and CDR2 is FQGNSA. Between the trimmed V and J ends, which lost 0 bases and 0 bases, there was a span of 9 bases. The CDR3 extends over 16 amino acids.

V gene TRBV11-1 combines with J gene TRBJ2-1; D might be TRBD2 (5 bases). Germline CDR1 SGHAT, CDR2 FQDESV (reference sequence). With 0 bases removed from V and 8 bases from J, the gap between germline ends came to 26 bases. The CDR3 is 19 amino acids. CDR3 sequence reads: CASSLAGELSEEGGHEQFF. CDR3 DNA sequence: TGTGCCAGCAGCTTAGCGGGAGAGCTTTCGGAGGAAGGCGGGCATGAGCAGTTCTTC.

The rearrangement links TRBV2 to TRBJ2-5; 7 bases are shared with TRBD1. Germline V gene sequence: CDR1 SNHLY, CDR2 FYNNEI. The J segment lost 0 bases and the V segment lost 4 bases, leaving 5 bases of the junction unmatched. The CDR3 is 15 amino acids. CDR3 sequence: CASSVTGEYQETQYF. CDR3 nucleotides: TGTGCCAGCAGTGTTACAGGGGAGTACCAAGAGACCCAGTACTTC.

The V and J genes are TRBV5-1 and TRBJ2-3, with 11 positions matching TRBD1. Germline-derived CDR1 and CDR2 are SGHRS and YFSETQ. The V gene end was trimmed by 5 bases and the J gene end by 2 bases; junction bases not matched to a gene: 7. CDR3 length: 16 residues. The CDR3 loop reads CASRPGTGGITDTQYF. CDR3 coding DNA: TGCGCCAGCAGGCCCGGGACAGGGGGAATCACAGATACGCAGTATTTT.

This clone was recorded once. This chain joins TRBV18 and TRBJ2-7, with unresolved D. Per germline, CDR1 KGHSH and CDR2 LQKENI. There are 12 residues in the CDR3. Deletions cut 4 bases from V and 1 base from J, with 5 bases between. CDR3 residues: CASSLLSYEQYF. CDR3 nucleotide sequence: TGTGCCAGCTCACTACTGTCCTACGAGCAGTACTTC. Combining the CDR3 with reference TRBV18 and TRBJ2-7 gives the whole variable domain NAGVMQNPRHLVRRRGQEARLRCSPMKGHSHVYWYRQLPEEGLKFMVYLQKENIIDESGMPKERFSAEFPKEGPSILRIQQVVRGDSAAYFCASSLLSYEQYFGPGTRLTVT.

The CDR3 is CASSYSLIQETQYF. The DNA for the CDR3 is TGTGCCAGCAGTTACTCTTTAATCCAAGAGACCCAGTACTTC. This sequence joins TRBV6-6 and TRBJ2-5, with unresolved D. Trimming stripped 0 bases from V and 1 base from J, with 6 bases between. This CDR3 is built from 14 residues. CDR1 and CDR2 (germline): MNHNY, SVGAGI (reference sequence).

The chain couples TRBV28 to TRBJ2-1; the match to TRBD1 covers 8 bases. The CDR3 loop spans 20 amino acids. V lost 6 bases and J lost 0; bases outside the gene matches: 19. CDR1 MDHEN and CDR2 SYDVKM come from the germline V gene. CDR3 nucleotide sequence: TGTGCCAGCAGGGAACTTCCGGGACAGGCTCCCCTCAGCTCCTACAATGAGCAGTTCTTC. This translates into CASRELPGQAPLSSYNEQFF.

V is TRBV5-1 and J is TRBJ2-3; TRBD1 might be the D (5 bases). The CDR3 has 15 amino acids. V gave up 1 base and J gave up 2 bases, with 11 bases separating them. Germline values: CDR1 SGHRS, CDR2 YFSETQ. This CDR3 reads CASSLLGQVTDTQYF. The CDR3 region has the DNA TGCGCCAGCAGCTTGTTAGGACAAGTCACAGATACGCAGTATTTT.

The chain carries TRBV18 and TRBJ1-2, with D possibly matching TRBD1 (6 bases). V was trimmed by 3 bases and J by 2 bases, leaving 13 bases between them. CDR3 length: 15 amino acids. Germline CDR1 is KGHSH and CDR2 is LQKENI. CDR3 coding DNA: TGTGCCAGCTCACCCCCGTTCCAGGGGAACTATGGCTACACCTTC. Its translation: CASSPPFQGNYGYTF.

This clone was picked up a small number of times. The chain is built from TRBV19 and TRBJ1-1, with TRBD1 identical over 8 bases. The CDR3 runs 14 residues. The V and J ends lost 7 bases and 5 bases, in that order; junction bases with no gene match: 9. Germline loops: CDR1 LNHDA, CDR2 SQIVND (reference sequence). CDR3 loop: CASKSGQGGTEAFF. The CDR3 DNA is TGTGCCAGTAAGTCAGGACAGGGCGGGACTGAAGCTTTCTTT.

The J gene is TRBJ2-1, the V gene TRBV5-1, with a possible D match to TRBD2 (5 bases). Trimming removed 0 bases from V and 7 bases from J, with 14 bases in between. This CDR3 has 15 residues. Per the germline V gene, CDR1 is SGHRS and CDR2 is YFSETQ. CDR3 bases: TGCGCCAGCAGCTTGGTACTTGGACCGGGGAATGAGCAGTTCTTC. As protein: CASSLVLGPGNEQFF.

This clone came up a few times. V gene TRBV15 combines with J gene TRBJ2-4, with D perhaps TRBD2 (5 bases). CDR3 length: 15 residues. Trimming removed 2 bases at V and 1 base at J, with 9 bases between. The germline CDR1 and CDR2 sequences are LNHNV and YYDKDF (reference sequence). CDR3 bases: TGTGCCACCAGCAGACCCGGGATGGCCAAAAACATTCAGTACTTC. This encodes CATSRPGMAKNIQYF.

CDR3: CAWSVRGVLRNTEAFF. CDR3 coding DNA: TGTGCCTGGAGTGTACGGGGGGTTTTACGGAACACTGAAGCTTTCTTT. The chain has TRBV30 and TRBJ1-1; a possible D gene is TRBD1 (5 bases). CDR1 and CDR2 from the germline V gene are GTSNPN and SVGIG (reference sequence). This CDR3 is 16 amino acids long. The V end was cut by 0 bases, the J end by 1 base, with 15 bases between.

V is TRBV25-1 and J is TRBJ2-2; 9 nucleotides agree with TRBD1. This CDR3 spans 17 amino acids. J was trimmed by 6 bases and V by 3 bases; bases with no gene match: 11. Germline V lookup: CDR1 MGHDK, CDR2 SYGVNS. CDR3 protein: CASSDAQDRGIPGELFF. The CDR3 DNA sequence: TGTGCCAGCAGTGATGCCCAGGACAGGGGAATCCCCGGGGAGCTGTTTTTT.

The chain carries TRBV5-4 and TRBJ2-3; 10 nucleotides align to TRBD2. This CDR3 region has 16 residues. V lost 1 base and J lost 2; bases outside the gene matches: 4. From germline, CDR1 is SGHNT and CDR2 YYREEE (reference sequence). The DNA of the CDR3 is TGTGCCAGCAGCTTGACTAGCGGGATATCCACAGATACGCAGTATTTT. As protein: CASSLTSGISTDTQYF.

The V call is TRBV28, the J call TRBJ2-7; D is possibly TRBD1 (6 bases). This CDR3 is built from 12 residues. Germline lookup yields CDR1 MDHEN and CDR2 SYDVKM. With 10 bases removed from V and 2 bases from J, the gap between germline ends came to 12 bases. The CDR3 region has the DNA TGTGCCACCTCGACAGGACCCTACGAGCAGTACTTC. This translates into CATSTGPYEQYF.